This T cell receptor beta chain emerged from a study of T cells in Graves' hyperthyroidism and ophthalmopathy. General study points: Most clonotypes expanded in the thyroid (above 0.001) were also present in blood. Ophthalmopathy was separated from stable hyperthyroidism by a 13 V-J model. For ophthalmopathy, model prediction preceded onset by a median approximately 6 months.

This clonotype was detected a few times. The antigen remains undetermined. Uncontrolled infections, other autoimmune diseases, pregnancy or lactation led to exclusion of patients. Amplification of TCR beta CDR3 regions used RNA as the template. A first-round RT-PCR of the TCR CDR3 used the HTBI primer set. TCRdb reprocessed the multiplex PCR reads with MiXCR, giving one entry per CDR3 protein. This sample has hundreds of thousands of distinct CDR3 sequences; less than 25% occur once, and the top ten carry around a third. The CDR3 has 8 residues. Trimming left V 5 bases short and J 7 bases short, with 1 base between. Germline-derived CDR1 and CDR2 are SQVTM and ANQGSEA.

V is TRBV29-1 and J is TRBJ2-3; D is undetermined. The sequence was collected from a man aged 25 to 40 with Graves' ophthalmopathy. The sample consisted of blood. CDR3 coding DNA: TGCAGCGTTAATACGCAGTATTTT. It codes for CSVNTQYF.